This TCR beta chain was recovered during a study of beta chain features in type 1 diabetes. Every bit of the isolated RNA underwent reverse transcription, so sequencing read expressed TCRB transcripts. The data were produced by immunoSEQ multiplex PCR, yet TCRdb's version contains in-frame clones alone and is incomplete. The sample carries a few hundred thousand clones, roughly 13% recorded once. The germline gives CDR1 GTSNPN, CDR2 SVGIG (reference sequence). This CDR3 is 13 amino acids long. Trimming removed 3 bases from V and 0 bases from J, with 8 bases in between. The table lists this clone with a few counts. Its antigen is not identified. Study-level points and caveats: The study found fewer insertions and more deletions at VDJ junctions in type 1 diabetes patients. Among patients with Type 1 diabetes, TCRB CDR3s were moderately but significantly shorter in every one of the four CD4+ subsets.

The source material was naive CD4+ T cells from blood. The clonotype comes from a woman under 30 with type 1 diabetes. The rearrangement links TRBV30 to TRBJ1-1, with D unresolved. The CDR3 region has the DNA TGTGCCTGGAGAGAGGGCCTGAACACTGAAGCTTTCTTT. Translating it yields CAWREGLNTEAFF.